The entry below describes one T cell receptor beta chain. The entry originates in a study of blood T cell repertoires in COVID-19. Trimming took 5 bases from V and 0 from J; bases not matched to a gene: 6. This CDR3 has 15 residues. Germline loops: CDR1 LNHDA, CDR2 SQIVND (reference sequence). Under the authors' procedure: Estimation of nucleated cell counts relied on the amplification of reference gene primers. Repertoires were generated with immunoSEQ multiplex PCR, while TCRdb's copy carries only in-frame clones and drops some. The DNA was the basis for D and trimming; V, J and clone size are from that table. Of under 250,000 clones listed, roughly 80% are singletons.

Sequenced input: peripheral blood. The sequence came from a woman in her seventies with acute or convalescent COVID-19. This rearrangement joins TRBV19 to TRBJ1-2; the match to TRBD1 covers 7 bases. CDR3 nucleotide sequence: TGTGCCAGTAGTCCGTCGGGACAGTCTAACTATGGCTACACCTTC. Its protein product is CASSPSGQSNYGYTF. The full variable domain, rest sourced from reference TRBV19 and TRBJ1-2, is DGGITQSPKYLFRKEGQNVTLSCEQNLNHDAMYWYRQDPGQGLRLIYYSQIVNDFQKGDIAEGYSVSREKKESFPLTVTSAQKNPTAFYLCASSPSGQSNYGYTFGSGTRLTVV.